What follows are 17 T cell receptor beta chains derived from one specimen sequenced in a study of cytomegalovirus exposure and HLA in healthy donors. TCRdb keeps only in-frame clones here, not all; method: immunoSEQ multiplex PCR. The table includes around 160,000 clones, 84% detected once. Sequenced input: PBMCs. The receptors shown here come from a man aged 30-40 years in good health and CMV-seropositive.

The CDR3 nucleotides read TGTGCCAGCAGTCTCGACGGGAGCTCCTACGAGCAGTACTTC. Its translation: CASSLDGSSYEQYF. The chain employs TRBV27 and TRBJ2-7, with D possibly TRBD2 on 6 matching bases. V was shortened by 5 bases and J by 0 bases, with 11 bases between the two germline ends. Germline CDR1 MNHEY, CDR2 SMNVEV (reference sequence). This CDR3 comprises 14 residues.

This clone occurred once. The chain uses TRBV5-4 and TRBJ1-5, with D possibly TRBD1 on 6 matching bases. CDR3 length: 16 amino acids. Germline V gene lookup returns CDR1 SGHNT and CDR2 YYREEE (reference sequence). The V gene lost 1 base and the J gene lost 3 bases, with 14 bases spanning the gap. The CDR3 region has the DNA TGTGCCAGCAGCTTGTCTCCGGGGGGCAACAATCAGCCCCAGCATTTT. Its protein is CASSLSPGGNNQPQHF.

This chain uses TRBV9 with TRBJ2-1, with D possibly being TRBD2 (6 bases). V was clipped by 2 bases and J by 3 bases, with 12 bases between them. Germline V gene data show CDR1 as SGDLS and CDR2 as YYNGEE. The CDR3 loop spans 15 amino acids. CDR3 in amino acids: CASSVAGSNYNEQFF. The CDR3 DNA reads TGTGCCAGCAGCGTTGCCGGGAGCAACTACAATGAGCAGTTCTTC.

The chain couples TRBV5-4 to TRBJ1-4; the D gene is possibly TRBD1 (6 bases). The V gene's germline CDR1 is SGHNT and CDR2 YYREEE (reference sequence). Trimming shortened V by 2 bases and J by 7 bases, and 9 bases separated the two germline ends. The CDR3 covers 13 residues. Written as DNA, the CDR3 is TGTGCCAGCAGCTTCACAGGGAGTGAAAAACTGTTTTTT. Its protein product is CASSFTGSEKLFF. Filled out from reference TRBV5-4 and TRBJ1-4, the complete variable domain reads ETGVTQSPTHLIKTRGQQVTLRCSSQSGHNTVSWYQQALGQGPQFIFQYYREEENGRGNFPPRFSGLQFPNYSSELNVNALELDDSALYLCASSFTGSEKLFFGSGTQLSVL.

The chain links TRBV6-5 to TRBJ2-3; perhaps TRBD2 as D (7 bases). The V gene lost 3 bases and the J gene lost 4 bases, with 14 bases spanning the gap. The CDR3 has 15 amino acids. Per the germline V gene, CDR1 is MNHEY and CDR2 is SVGAGI. CDR3 protein: CASSYRGGAADTQYF. CDR3 coding DNA: TGTGCCAGCAGTTATAGGGGGGGGGCTGCAGATACGCAGTATTTT.

This sequence joins TRBV28 and TRBJ1-2, with D tentatively TRBD1 (6 bases). Trimming removed 7 bases at V and 8 bases at J, with 23 bases between. The CDR3 length is 15 residues. In germline, CDR1 is MDHEN, CDR2 SYDVKM. The CDR3 sequence is CASTLWGPQRGGYTF. The CDR3 region has the DNA TGTGCCAGCACCCTATGGGGGCCTCAAAGAGGAGGCTACACCTTC.

V gene TRBV5-1 combines with J gene TRBJ2-2; 9 nucleotides agree with TRBD1. The junction had 5 bases not matched to a gene; V was cut back by 1 base and J by 1 base. The germline V gene has CDR1 SGHRS and CDR2 YFSETQ. The CDR3 runs to 17 residues. DNA for the CDR3: TGCGCCAGCAGCTTGATAAAGACAGGGGGGAACACCGGGGAGCTGTTTTTT. Translating it yields CASSLIKTGGNTGELFF.

The rearrangement links TRBV19 to TRBJ1-5; D is perhaps TRBD1 (6 bases). There are 15 residues in the CDR3. With 5 bases removed from V and 3 bases from J, the gap between germline ends came to 14 bases. From germline, CDR1 is LNHDA and CDR2 SQIVND (reference sequence). CDR3 bases: TGTGCCAGTAGTTGGAGACAGGTCGACAATCAGCCCCAGCATTTT. It encodes CASSWRQVDNQPQHF.

This rearrangement joins TRBV6-6 to TRBJ2-3, with D maybe TRBD1 (6 bases). The V gene's germline CDR1 is MNHNY and CDR2 SVGAGI (reference sequence). This CDR3 comprises 14 residues. V lost 5 bases to trimming and J lost 5 bases, with 14 bases between them. Written as DNA, the CDR3 is TGTGCCAGCAGTAAACAGGGTCCCAGAGATACGCAGTATTTT. Translated, it gives CASSKQGPRDTQYF.

This clone was observed a single time. The chain combines TRBV2 with TRBJ1-5, with 7 bases lining up with TRBD1. Per the germline V gene, CDR1 is SNHLY and CDR2 is FYNNEI. J gave up 6 bases and V 3 bases, and 5 bases lay outside the gene matches. The CDR3 is 14 residues long. CDR3 DNA: TGTGCCAGCAGTGATAGACAGGGCCGTCAGCCCCAGCATTTT. It yields the protein CASSDRQGRQPQHF.

By share, this clone counts as medium-sized (0.01 to 0.1%). The V and J genes are TRBV6-4 and TRBJ2-1; 10 bases align to TRBD2. The V and J ends lost 4 bases and 0 bases, in that order; junction bases with no gene match: 0. Germline values: CDR1 MRHNA, CDR2 SNTAGT. This CDR3 spans 15 amino acids. CDR3: CASSASGSSYNEQFF. Here the CDR3 DNA reads TGTGCCAGCAGTGCTAGCGGGAGCTCCTACAATGAGCAGTTCTTC.

The chain recombines TRBV7-2 with TRBJ2-2; D uncertain. CDR3 length: 13 residues. Germline V gives CDR1 SGHTA, CDR2 FQGNSA. Trimming stripped 5 bases from V and 7 bases from J, with 11 bases between. The CDR3 nucleotides are TGTGCCAGCAGCCCGCAGGCCGACGGGGAGCTGTTTTTT. Protein product: CASSPQADGELFF.

The gene calls are TRBV29-1 and TRBJ2-2, with 8 bases identical to TRBD2. Per germline, CDR1 SQVTM and CDR2 ANQGSEA. V was pared by 3 bases and J by 5 bases, with 11 bases of the junction left unmatched. This CDR3 comprises 16 residues. The CDR3 sequence: CSVEAGGAGATGELFF. Written as DNA, the CDR3 is TGCAGCGTTGAGGCGGGGGGAGCGGGAGCGACCGGGGAGCTGTTTTTT.

The V call is TRBV4-1, the J call TRBJ2-7; 11 bases are a match to TRBD2. The germline V gene has CDR1 MGHRA and CDR2 YSYEKL. With 4 bases clipped from V and 4 bases from J, the junction kept 9 bases outside the gene matches. The CDR3 extends over 16 amino acids. As DNA, the CDR3 is TGCGCCAGCAGCCCGACTAGCGGGGAACGTTTGTACGAGCAGTACTTC. Translating it yields CASSPTSGERLYEQYF.

This sequence joins TRBV28 and TRBJ1-2; the D is unclear. Trimming removed 4 bases from V and 5 bases from J, with 11 bases in between. The V gene's germline CDR1 is MDHEN and CDR2 SYDVKM. The CDR3 loop spans 13 amino acids. This chain's CDR3 is CASSSPTGYGYTF. Here the CDR3 DNA reads TGTGCCAGCAGTTCCCCCACGGGGTATGGCTACACCTTC.

This chain's CDR3 is CASSFSGGGRSEAFF. CDR3 bases: TGTGCCAGCAGTTTTTCAGGGGGCGGTAGGTCTGAAGCTTTCTTT. The J gene is TRBJ1-1, the V gene TRBV28; 8 positions match TRBD1. J lost 6 bases, V lost 3 bases, and 9 bases had no gene match. CDR3 length: 15 residues. CDR1 and CDR2 from the germline V gene are MDHEN and SYDVKM. The entire variable domain, with the rest obtained from reference TRBV28 and TRBJ1-1, is as follows: DVKVTQSSRYLVKRTGEKVFLECVQDMDHENMFWYRQDPGLGLRLIYFSYDVKMKEKGDIPEGYSVSREKKERFSLILESASTNQTSMYLCASSFSGGGRSEAFFGQGTRLTVV.

The genes are TRBV6-6 and TRBJ1-5; 9 bases are shared with TRBD1. The CDR3 loop spans 15 amino acids. Germline V gives CDR1 MNHNY, CDR2 SVGAGI (reference sequence). With 6 bases clipped from V and 6 bases from J, the junction kept 9 bases outside the gene matches. The CDR3 nucleotides read TGTGCCAGCAGCCCGAACAGGGGGCAAATTCAGCCCCAGCATTTT. This codes for CASSPNRGQIQPQHF.